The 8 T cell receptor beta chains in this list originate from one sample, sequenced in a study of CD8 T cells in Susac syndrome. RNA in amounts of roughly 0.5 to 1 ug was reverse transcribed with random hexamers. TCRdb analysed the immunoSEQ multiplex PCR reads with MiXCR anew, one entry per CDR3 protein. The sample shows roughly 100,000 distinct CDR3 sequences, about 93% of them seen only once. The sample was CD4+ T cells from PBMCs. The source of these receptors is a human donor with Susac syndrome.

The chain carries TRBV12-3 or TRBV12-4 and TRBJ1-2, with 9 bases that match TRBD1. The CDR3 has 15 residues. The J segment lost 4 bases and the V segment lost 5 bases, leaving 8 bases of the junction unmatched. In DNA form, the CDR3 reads TGTGCCAGCAGTAGACAGGGGGTATCAGTCTATGGCTACACCTTC. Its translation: CASSRQGVSVYGYTF.

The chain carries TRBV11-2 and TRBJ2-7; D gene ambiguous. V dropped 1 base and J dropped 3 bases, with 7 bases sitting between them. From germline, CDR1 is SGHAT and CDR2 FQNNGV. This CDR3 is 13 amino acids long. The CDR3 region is CASSLGPSYEQYF. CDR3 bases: TGTGCCAGCAGCTTAGGACCCAGCTACGAGCAGTACTTC.

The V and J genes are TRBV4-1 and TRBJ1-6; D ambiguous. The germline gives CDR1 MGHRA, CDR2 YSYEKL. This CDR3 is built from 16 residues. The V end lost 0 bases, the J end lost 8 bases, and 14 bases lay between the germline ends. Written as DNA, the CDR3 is TGCGCCAGCAGCCAAGATTTTCCGGGTATCTATTCACCCCTCCACTTT. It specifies CASSQDFPGIYSPLHF.

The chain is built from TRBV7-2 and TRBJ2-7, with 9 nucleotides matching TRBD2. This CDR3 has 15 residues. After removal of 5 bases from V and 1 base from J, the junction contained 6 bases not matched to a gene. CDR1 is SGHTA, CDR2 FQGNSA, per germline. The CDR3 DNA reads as TGTGCCAGCAGCCTCCAGACTAGCGGATCCTACGAGCAGTACTTC. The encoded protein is CASSLQTSGSYEQYF. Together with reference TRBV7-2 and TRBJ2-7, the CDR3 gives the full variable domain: GAGVSQSPSNKVTEKGKDVELRCDPISGHTALYWYRQSLGQGLEFLIYFQGNSAPDKSGLPSDRFSAERTGGSVSTLTIQRTQQEDSAVYLCASSLQTSGSYEQYFGPGTRLTVT.

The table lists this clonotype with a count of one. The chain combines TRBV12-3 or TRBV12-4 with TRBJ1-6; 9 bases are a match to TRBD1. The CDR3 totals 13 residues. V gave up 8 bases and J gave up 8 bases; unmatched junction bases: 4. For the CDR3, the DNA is TGTGCCAGCGGGACAGGGTTTGATTCACCCCTCCACTTT. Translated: CASGTGFDSPLHF.

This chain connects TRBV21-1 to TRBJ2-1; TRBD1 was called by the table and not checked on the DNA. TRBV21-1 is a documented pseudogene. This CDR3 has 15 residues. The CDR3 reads CASSEKGQGVGEQFF. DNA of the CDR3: TGTGCCAGCAGCGAAAAGGGACAGGGGGTTGGTGAGCAGTTCTTC.

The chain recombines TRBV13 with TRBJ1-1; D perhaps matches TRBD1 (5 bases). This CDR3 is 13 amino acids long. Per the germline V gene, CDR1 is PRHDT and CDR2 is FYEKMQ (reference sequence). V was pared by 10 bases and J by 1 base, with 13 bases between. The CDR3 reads CAKTRDANTEAFF. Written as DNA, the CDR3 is TGTGCCAAAACGCGGGACGCGAACACTGAAGCTTTCTTT.

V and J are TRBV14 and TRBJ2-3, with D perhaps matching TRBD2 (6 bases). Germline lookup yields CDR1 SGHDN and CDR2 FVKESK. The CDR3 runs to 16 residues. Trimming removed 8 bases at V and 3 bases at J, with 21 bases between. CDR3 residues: CASAPRRGGETDTQYF. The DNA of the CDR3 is TGTGCCAGCGCCCCACGGAGGGGAGGAGAAACAGATACGCAGTATTTT.